Listed below are T cell receptor beta chains from one sample, sequenced in a study of blood T cell repertoires in COVID-19. Assay: immunoSEQ multiplex PCR; the TCRdb copy retains only in-frame clones and omits some. Of around 100,000 clones in the sample, 85% to 90% were seen once. Sample: peripheral blood. Receptors originate from a human donor in a cohort sampled during active COVID-19. The CDR3 runs from the conserved cysteine through the conserved F or W. A D gene is named only where the DNA matches it firmly. Expanded clones get a size class; other rows say once, few or many, or leave the size out.

TRBJ2-3 . . 15 TRBV19 TGTGCCAGTAGTATTGGGATGCAGGGGATAGATACGCAGTATTTT CASSIGMQGIDTQYF
TRBJ2-5 TRBD1 . 16 TRBV2 TGTGCCAGCAGTGGGTGGGACAGGCTTCGCGGGGAGACCCAGTACTTC CASSGWDRLRGETQYF
TRBJ2-7 . . 13 TRBV10-3 TGTGCCATCAGTGCAGGATCCTCCTACGAGCAGTACTTC CAISAGSSYEQYF
TRBJ1-2 TRBD1 once 14 TRBV18 TGTGCCAGCTCACCGGGGACAGCTGACTATGGCTACACCTTC CASSPGTADYGYTF
TRBJ2-5 TRBD2 . 16 TRBV18 TGTGCCAGCTCTCCGAACCCACTAGCGGGTCAAGAGACCCAGTACTTC CASSPNPLAGQETQYF
TRBJ2-7 . . 15 TRBV5-4 TGTGCCAGCAGCCGACCCGGAGGTGAGGTAAACGAGCAGTACTTC CASSRPGGEVNEQYF
TRBJ2-7 . . 12 TRBV6-5 TGTGCCAGCAGCACGGGGGAATACGAGCAGTACTTC CASSTGEYEQYF
TRBJ2-1 TRBD2 . 13 TRBV5-6 TGTGCCAGCAGTGGGGGGGTCCCCGGCGAGCAGTTCTTC CASSGGVPGEQFF
TRBJ2-3 TRBD2 few 15 TRBV10-2 TGCGCCAGCAGTGAGGGGGGACTAGCATCTGGTACGCAGTATTTT CASSEGGLASGTQYF
TRBJ1-1 TRBD1 . 15 TRBV6-5 TGTGCCAGCAGTTCCGGACAGGGCAAGAACACTGAAGCTTTCTTT CASSSGQGKNTEAFF
TRBJ2-5 . . 12 TRBV5-1 TGCGCCAGCAGGCAGGGATGGGAGACCCAGTACTTC CASRQGWETQYF
TRBJ1-2 TRBD1 . 13 TRBV12-3/TRBV12-4 TGTGCCAGCAGTTTTCAGGGGGCAAATGGCTACACCTTC CASSFQGANGYTF
TRBJ2-5 . . 15 TRBV10-3 TGTGCCACCAGTACCGGGACACAGTACCAAGAGACCCAGTACTTC CATSTGTQYQETQYF
TRBJ1-1 TRBD1 few 15 TRBV6-2/TRBV6-3 TGTGCCAGCAGTTACTCGACAGGGACTAACACTGAAGCTTTCTTT CASSYSTGTNTEAFF
TRBJ1-1 . . 15 TRBV6-2/TRBV6-3 TGTGCCAGCAGTTATGAGGGTTATCCGAACACTGAAGCTTTCTTT CASSYEGYPNTEAFF
TRBJ1-2 TRBD1 . 16 TRBV15 TGTGCCACCAGCAGAGGCACTCCGGGACAGAGCTATGGCTACACCTTC CATSRGTPGQSYGYTF
TRBJ2-5 . . 11 TRBV6-6 TGTGCCAGCCACCTTGGCGAGACCCAGTACTTC CASHLGETQYF
TRBJ2-3 TRBD1 . 16 TRBV7-2 TGTGCCAGCAGCTTCCCGATTAAGACAGGGCCAGATACGCAGTATTTT CASSFPIKTGPDTQYF
TRBJ2-7 . . 14 TRBV15 TGTGCCACCACCTCAGAGGAGAGCTCCTACGAGCAGTACTTC CATTSEESSYEQYF
TRBJ2-5 TRBD2 . 16 TRBV9 TGTGCCAGCAGCCCTGGAAGCGGGAGCAGAGTAGAGACCCAGTACTTC CASSPGSGSRVETQYF
TRBJ1-1 TRBD1 . 15 TRBV18 TGTGCCAGCTCACCACCCCAGGGGGAAGGAACTGAAGCTTTCTTT CASSPPQGEGTEAFF
TRBJ2-2 . . 15 TRBV5-4 TGTGCCAGCAGCTCCCAGGGGCCGAACACCGGGGAGCTGTTTTTT CASSSQGPNTGELFF
TRBJ2-6 . . 15 TRBV5-1 TGCGCCAGCAGCTTGTCCGCCTCAGTGACCAACGTCCTGACTTTC CASSLSASVTNVLTF
TRBJ1-4 . . 13 TRBV6-5 TGTGCCAGCAGTCTACAGGGAGTGGAAAAACTGTTTTTT CASSLQGVEKLFF
TRBJ2-5 . . 14 TRBV3-1/TRBV3-2 TGTGCCAGCAGCCAATACGGGGAGCCGGGGGACCAGTACTTC CASSQYGEPGDQYF
TRBJ2-5 . . 11 TRBV12-3/TRBV12-4 TGTGCCAGCAGCCTTCGAGAGACCCAGTACTTC CASSLRETQYF
TRBJ2-7 . . 12 TRBV19 TGTGCCAGTGGTATTGGAGCCTACGAGCAGTACTTC CASGIGAYEQYF
TRBJ1-4 . few 14 TRBV4-1 TGCGCCAGCAGCCCCGGGGGGAAAGGAGAAAAACTGTTTTTT CASSPGGKGEKLFF
TRBJ2-2 TRBD2 . 16 TRBV5-1 TGCGCCAGCAGCTTCGGGACTAGCGTTCGACCCGGGGAGCTGTTTTTT CASSFGTSVRPGELFF
TRBJ2-6 . . 18 TRBV23-1 TGCGCCAGCAGACATAGTGGACAGTCGAGCTCTGGGGCCAACGTCCTGACTTTC CASRHSGQSSSGANVLTF
TRBJ1-2 . . 15 TRBV11-2 TGTGCCAGCAGCTTAGTTCTCGGGGGACTTCATGGCTACACCTTC CASSLVLGGLHGYTF
TRBJ1-2 TRBD1 . 15 TRBV30 TGTGCCTGGAGTGTGTCGGGACAGACAGGCCGTGGCCACACCTTC CAWSVSGQTGRGHTF
TRBJ2-2 . . 13 TRBV3-1/TRBV3-2 TGTGCCAGCAGACCCTCGGGCACCGGGGAGCTGTTTTTT CASRPSGTGELFF
TRBJ2-7 . . 13 TRBV2 TGTGCCAGCAGTGCCACCTACTCCTACGAGCAGTACTTC CASSATYSYEQYF
TRBJ1-2 . . 13 TRBV11-2 TGTGCCAGCAGCGAAGGTTCCGGGAGTGGCTACACCTTC CASSEGSGSGYTF
TRBJ2-4 TRBD1 . 16 TRBV6-2/TRBV6-3 TGTGCCAGCAGTCGACAGGGGGCAGGGGCCAAAAACATTCAGTACTTC CASSRQGAGAKNIQYF
TRBJ2-3 TRBD2 . 15 TRBV6-6 TGTGCCAGCAGCCCGCGGGAGGCAGGCACAGATACGCAGTATTTT CASSPREAGTDTQYF
TRBJ1-1 . . 13 TRBV6-5 TGTGCCAGCAGTCGGACGGGAACAACTGAAGCTTTCTTT CASSRTGTTEAFF
TRBJ1-6 TRBD1 . 16 TRBV10-3 TGTGCCATCAGGAGGGCTGACAGGGAAGGGTATTCACCCCTCCACTTT CAIRRADREGYSPLHF
TRBJ1-1 . . 17 TRBV21-1 TGTGCCAGCAGCAACCAAAGGTCGAGGGGGCTCGGGACTGAAGCTTTCTTT CASSNQRSRGLGTEAFF
TRBJ1-2 . . 15 TRBV4-3 TGCGCCAGCAGCCAGAATAGAGACACAGGGTGGGGCTACACCTTC CASSQNRDTGWGYTF
TRBJ1-2 TRBD1 . 13 TRBV27 TGTGCCAGCAGTTTACGAGAGGGGGCTGGCTACACCTTC CASSLREGAGYTF